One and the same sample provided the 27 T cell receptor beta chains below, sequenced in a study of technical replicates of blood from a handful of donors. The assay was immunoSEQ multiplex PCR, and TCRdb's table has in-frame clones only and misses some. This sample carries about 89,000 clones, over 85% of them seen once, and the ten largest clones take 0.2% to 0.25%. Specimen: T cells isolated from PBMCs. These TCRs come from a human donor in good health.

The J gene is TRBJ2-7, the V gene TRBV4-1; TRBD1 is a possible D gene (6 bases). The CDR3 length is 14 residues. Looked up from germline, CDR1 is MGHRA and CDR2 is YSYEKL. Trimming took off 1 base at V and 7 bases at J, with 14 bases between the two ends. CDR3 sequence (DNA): TGCGCCAGCAGCCAAGCGCTCAGGGGTGGGGAGCAGTACTTC. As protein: CASSQALRGGEQYF.

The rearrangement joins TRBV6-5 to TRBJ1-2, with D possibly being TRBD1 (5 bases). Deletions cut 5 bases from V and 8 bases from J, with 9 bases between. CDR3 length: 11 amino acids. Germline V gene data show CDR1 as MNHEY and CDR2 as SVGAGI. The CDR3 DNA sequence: TGTGCCAGCAGTGGCGGGGCGGGCTACACCTTC. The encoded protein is CASSGGAGYTF.

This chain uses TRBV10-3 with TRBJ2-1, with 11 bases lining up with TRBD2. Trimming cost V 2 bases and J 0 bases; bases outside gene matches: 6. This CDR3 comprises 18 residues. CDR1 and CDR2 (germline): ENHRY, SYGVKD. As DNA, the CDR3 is TGTGCCATCAGTGAGACTAGCGGGAGAGATAGCTCCTACAATGAGCAGTTCTTC. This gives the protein CAISETSGRDSSYNEQFF.

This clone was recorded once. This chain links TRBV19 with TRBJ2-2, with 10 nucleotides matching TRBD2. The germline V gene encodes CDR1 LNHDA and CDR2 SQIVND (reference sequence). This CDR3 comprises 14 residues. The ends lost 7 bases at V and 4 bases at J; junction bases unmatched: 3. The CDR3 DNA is TGTGCCAGTATAGCGGGGGGTTTCACCGGGGAGCTGTTTTTT. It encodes CASIAGGFTGELFF.

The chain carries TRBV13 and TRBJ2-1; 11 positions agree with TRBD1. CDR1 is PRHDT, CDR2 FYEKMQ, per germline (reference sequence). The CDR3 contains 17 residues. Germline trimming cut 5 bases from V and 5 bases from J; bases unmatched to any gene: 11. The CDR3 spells CASSKLLRDRGDNEQFF. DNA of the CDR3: TGTGCCAGCAGCAAACTTCTCCGGGACAGGGGGGACAATGAGCAGTTCTTC.

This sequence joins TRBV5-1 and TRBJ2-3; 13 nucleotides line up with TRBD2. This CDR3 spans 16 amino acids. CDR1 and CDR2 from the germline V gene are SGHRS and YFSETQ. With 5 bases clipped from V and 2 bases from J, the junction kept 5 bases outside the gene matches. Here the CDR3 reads CASRLLAGGFTDTQYF. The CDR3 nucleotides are TGCGCCAGCAGGTTACTAGCGGGGGGGTTCACAGATACGCAGTATTTT.

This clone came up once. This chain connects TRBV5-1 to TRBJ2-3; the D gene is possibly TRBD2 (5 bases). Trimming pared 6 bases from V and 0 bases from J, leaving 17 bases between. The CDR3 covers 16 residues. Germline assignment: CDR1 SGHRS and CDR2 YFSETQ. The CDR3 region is CASTLTQRKSTDTQYF. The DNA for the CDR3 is TGCGCCAGCACCCTCACACAGCGGAAGAGCACAGATACGCAGTATTTT. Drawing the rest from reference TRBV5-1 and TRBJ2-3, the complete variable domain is KAGVTQTPRYLIKTRGQQVTLSCSPISGHRSVSWYQQTPGQGLQFLFEYFSETQRNKGNFPGRFSGRQFSNSRSEMNVSTLELGDSALYLCASTLTQRKSTDTQYFGPGTRLTVL.

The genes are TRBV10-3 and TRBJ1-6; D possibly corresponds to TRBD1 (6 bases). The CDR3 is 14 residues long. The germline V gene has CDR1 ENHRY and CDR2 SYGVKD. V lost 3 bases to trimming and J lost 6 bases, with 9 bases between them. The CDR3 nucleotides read TGTGCCATCAGTGAAGGGGGATTTAATTCACCCCTCCACTTT. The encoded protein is CAISEGGFNSPLHF.

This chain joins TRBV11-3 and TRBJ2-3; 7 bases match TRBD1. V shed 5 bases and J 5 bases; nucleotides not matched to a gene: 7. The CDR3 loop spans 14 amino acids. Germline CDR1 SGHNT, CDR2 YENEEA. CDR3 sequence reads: CASSLGTAEDTQYF. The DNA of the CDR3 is TGTGCCAGCAGCCTTGGGACAGCAGAAGATACGCAGTATTTT. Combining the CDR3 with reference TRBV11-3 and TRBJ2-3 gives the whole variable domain EAGVVQSPRYKIIEKKQPVAFWCNPISGHNTLYWYLQNLGQGPELLIRYENEEAVDDSQLPKDRFSAERLKGVDSTLKIQPAELGDSAVYLCASSLGTAEDTQYFGPGTRLTVL.

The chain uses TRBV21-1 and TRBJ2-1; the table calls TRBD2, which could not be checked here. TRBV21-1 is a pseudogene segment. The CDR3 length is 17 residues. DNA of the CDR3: TGTGCCAGCAGCAAAGAGCTAGCGGGAGTCGGGTTCAATGAGCAGTTCTTC. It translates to CASSKELAGVGFNEQFF.

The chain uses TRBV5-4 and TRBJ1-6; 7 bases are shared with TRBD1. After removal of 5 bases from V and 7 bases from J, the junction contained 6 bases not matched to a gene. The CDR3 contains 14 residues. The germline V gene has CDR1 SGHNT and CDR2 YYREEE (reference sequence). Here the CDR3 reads CASSSDRSNSPLHF. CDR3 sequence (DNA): TGTGCCAGCAGTTCGGACAGGTCCAATTCACCCCTCCACTTT.

The chain's CDR3 is CASSKGVPGNEQFF. CDR3 DNA sequence: TGTGCCAGCAGCAAGGGGGTCCCCGGCAATGAGCAGTTCTTC. The chain uses TRBV4-2 and TRBJ2-1; TRBD1 is a possible D gene (6 bases). CDR1 and CDR2 from the germline V gene are LGHNA and YNFKEQ. V was pared by 5 bases and J by 6 bases, with 14 bases between. This CDR3 comprises 14 residues.

This CDR3 is CASTRDRADTEAFF. Here the CDR3 DNA reads TGCGCCAGCACCCGGGACAGGGCGGACACTGAAGCTTTCTTT. The chain joins TRBV5-1 to TRBJ1-1; TRBD1 matches at 9 bases. This CDR3 spans 14 amino acids. With 6 bases clipped from V and 3 bases from J, the junction kept 6 bases outside the gene matches. Germline V lookup: CDR1 SGHRS, CDR2 YFSETQ.

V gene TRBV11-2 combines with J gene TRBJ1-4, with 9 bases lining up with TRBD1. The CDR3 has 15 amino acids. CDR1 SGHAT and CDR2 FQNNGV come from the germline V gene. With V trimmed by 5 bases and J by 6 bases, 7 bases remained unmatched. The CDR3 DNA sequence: TGTGCCAGCAGCCCTTTCTGGACAGGGGATGAAAAACTGTTTTTT. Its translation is CASSPFWTGDEKLFF.

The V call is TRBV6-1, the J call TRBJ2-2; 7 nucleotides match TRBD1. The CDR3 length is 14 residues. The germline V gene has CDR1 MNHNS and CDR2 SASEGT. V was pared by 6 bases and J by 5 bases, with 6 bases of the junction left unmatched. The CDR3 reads CASREGALTGELFF. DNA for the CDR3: TGTGCCAGCAGAGAGGGGGCGCTGACCGGGGAGCTGTTTTTT.

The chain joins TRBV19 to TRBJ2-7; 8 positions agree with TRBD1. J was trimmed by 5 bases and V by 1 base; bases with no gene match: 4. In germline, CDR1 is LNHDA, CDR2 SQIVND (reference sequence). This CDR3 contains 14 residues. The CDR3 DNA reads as TGTGCCAGTAGTATAGTGGACAGGGAGAACGAGCAGTACTTC. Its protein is CASSIVDRENEQYF.

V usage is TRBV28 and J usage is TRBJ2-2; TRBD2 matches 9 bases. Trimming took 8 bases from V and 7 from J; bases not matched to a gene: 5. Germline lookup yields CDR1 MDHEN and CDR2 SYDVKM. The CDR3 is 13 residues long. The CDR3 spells CASGELAGGELFF. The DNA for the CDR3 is TGTGCCAGCGGGGAACTAGCGGGCGGGGAGCTGTTTTTT.

Written as DNA, the CDR3 is TGTGCCAGTAGTATAAACCCGAGAGGAGGAGAGACCCAGTACTTC. Protein: CASSINPRGGETQYF. This chain links TRBV19 with TRBJ2-5, with a possible D match to TRBD2 (5 bases). Trimming removed 2 bases from V and 4 bases from J, with 14 bases in between. Germline V gene lookup returns CDR1 LNHDA and CDR2 SQIVND (reference sequence). CDR3 length: 15 residues.

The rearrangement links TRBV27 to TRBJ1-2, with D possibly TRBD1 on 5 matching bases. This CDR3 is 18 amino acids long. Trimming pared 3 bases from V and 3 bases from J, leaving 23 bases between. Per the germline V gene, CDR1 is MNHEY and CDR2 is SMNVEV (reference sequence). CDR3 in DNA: TGTGCCAGCAGTTTGGAAGCGGGGCGGACGAACTACTACTATGGCTACACCTTC. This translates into CASSLEAGRTNYYYGYTF.

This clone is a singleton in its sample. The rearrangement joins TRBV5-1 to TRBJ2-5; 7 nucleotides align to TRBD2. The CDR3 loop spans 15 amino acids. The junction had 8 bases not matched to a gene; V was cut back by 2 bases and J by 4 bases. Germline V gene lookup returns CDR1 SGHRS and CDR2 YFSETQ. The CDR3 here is CASSFRGGEIETQYF. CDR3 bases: TGCGCCAGCAGCTTCCGCGGGGGAGAGATAGAGACCCAGTACTTC.

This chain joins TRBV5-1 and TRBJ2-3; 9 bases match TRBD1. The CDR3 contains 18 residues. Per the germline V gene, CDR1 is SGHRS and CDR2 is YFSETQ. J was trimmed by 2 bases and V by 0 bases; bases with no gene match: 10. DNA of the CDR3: TGCGCCAGCAGCTTGGGCCCGGGACAGGGTCACCTCACAGATACGCAGTATTTT. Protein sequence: CASSLGPGQGHLTDTQYF. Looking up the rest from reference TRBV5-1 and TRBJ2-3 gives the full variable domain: KAGVTQTPRYLIKTRGQQVTLSCSPISGHRSVSWYQQTPGQGLQFLFEYFSETQRNKGNFPGRFSGRQFSNSRSEMNVSTLELGDSALYLCASSLGPGQGHLTDTQYFGPGTRLTVL.

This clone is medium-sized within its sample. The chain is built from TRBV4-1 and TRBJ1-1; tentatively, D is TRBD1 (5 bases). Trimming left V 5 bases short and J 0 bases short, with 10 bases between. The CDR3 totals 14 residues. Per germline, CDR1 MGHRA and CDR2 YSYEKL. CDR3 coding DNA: TGCGCCAGCAGCTACGGACAATTGAACACTGAAGCTTTCTTT. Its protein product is CASSYGQLNTEAFF.

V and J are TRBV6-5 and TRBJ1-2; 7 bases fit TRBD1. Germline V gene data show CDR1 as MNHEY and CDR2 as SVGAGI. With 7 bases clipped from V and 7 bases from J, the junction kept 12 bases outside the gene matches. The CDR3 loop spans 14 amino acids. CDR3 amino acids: CASNYANRGSGYTF. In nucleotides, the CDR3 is TGTGCCAGCAACTACGCTAACAGGGGCTCTGGCTACACCTTC.

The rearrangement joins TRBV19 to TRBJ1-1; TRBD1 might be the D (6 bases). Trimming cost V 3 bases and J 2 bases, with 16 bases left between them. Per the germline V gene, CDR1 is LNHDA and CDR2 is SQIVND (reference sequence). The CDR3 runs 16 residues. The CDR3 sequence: CASSIEGGRGNTEAFF. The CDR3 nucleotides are TGTGCCAGTAGTATCGAGGGCGGCAGGGGAAACACTGAAGCTTTCTTT. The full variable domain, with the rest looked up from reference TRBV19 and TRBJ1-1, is DGGITQSPKYLFRKEGQNVTLSCEQNLNHDAMYWYRQDPGQGLRLIYYSQIVNDFQKGDIAEGYSVSREKKESFPLTVTSAQKNPTAFYLCASSIEGGRGNTEAFFGQGTRLTVV.

The CDR3 reads CASSAADQPQHF. The DNA for the CDR3 is TGTGCCAGCAGCGCCGCAGATCAGCCCCAGCATTTT. The chain couples TRBV2 to TRBJ1-5; D uncertain. The germline V and J ends were trimmed by 6 bases and 5 bases, with 8 bases remaining between them. The CDR3 is made up of 12 amino acids. Germline CDR1 and CDR2: SNHLY and FYNNEI.

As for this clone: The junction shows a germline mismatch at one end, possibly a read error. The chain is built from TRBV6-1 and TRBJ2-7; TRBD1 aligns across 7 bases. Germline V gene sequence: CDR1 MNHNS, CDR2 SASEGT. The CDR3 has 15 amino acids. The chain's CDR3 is CASSEDLEPSTGSNF. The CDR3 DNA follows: TGTGCCAGCAGTGAGGACCTTGAACCTTCGACAGGGAGCAACTTC.

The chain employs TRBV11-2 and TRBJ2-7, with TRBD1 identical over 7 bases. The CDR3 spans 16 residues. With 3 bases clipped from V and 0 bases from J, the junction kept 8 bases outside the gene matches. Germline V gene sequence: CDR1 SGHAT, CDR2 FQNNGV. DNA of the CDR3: TGTGCCAGCAGCTTTTCCGGGACAGCAGCCTCCTACGAGCAGTACTTC. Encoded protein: CASSFSGTAASYEQYF.